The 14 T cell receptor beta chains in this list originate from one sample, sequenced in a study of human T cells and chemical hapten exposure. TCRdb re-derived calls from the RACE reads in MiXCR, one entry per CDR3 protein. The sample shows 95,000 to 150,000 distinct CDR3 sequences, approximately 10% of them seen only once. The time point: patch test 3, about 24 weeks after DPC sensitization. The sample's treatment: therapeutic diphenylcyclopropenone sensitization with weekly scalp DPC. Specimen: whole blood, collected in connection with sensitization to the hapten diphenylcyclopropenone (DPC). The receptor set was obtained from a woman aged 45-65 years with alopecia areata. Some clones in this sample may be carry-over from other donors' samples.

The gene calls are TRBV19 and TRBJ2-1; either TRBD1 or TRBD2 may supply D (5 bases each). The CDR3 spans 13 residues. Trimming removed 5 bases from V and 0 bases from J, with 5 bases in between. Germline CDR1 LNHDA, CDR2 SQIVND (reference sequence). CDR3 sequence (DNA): TGTGCCAGTAGTGGGACCTCCTACAATGAGCAGTTCTTC. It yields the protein CASSGTSYNEQFF.

The CDR3 DNA sequence: TGTGCCAGCAGCTACGGGGGGCATGGCACTGAAGCTTTCTTT. Its translation: CASSYGGHGTEAFF. The chain employs TRBV7-2 and TRBJ1-1; maybe TRBD1 (6 bases). The CDR3 contains 14 residues. V lost 4 bases, J lost 4 bases, and 13 bases lay in between. Germline-derived CDR1 and CDR2 are SGHTA and FQGNSA.

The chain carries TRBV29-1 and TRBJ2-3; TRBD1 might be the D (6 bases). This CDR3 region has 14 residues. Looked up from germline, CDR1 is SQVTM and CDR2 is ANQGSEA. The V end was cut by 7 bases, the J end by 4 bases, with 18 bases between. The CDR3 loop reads CSGLQGSQADTQYF. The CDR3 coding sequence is TGCAGCGGGCTACAGGGAAGTCAGGCAGATACGCAGTATTTT.

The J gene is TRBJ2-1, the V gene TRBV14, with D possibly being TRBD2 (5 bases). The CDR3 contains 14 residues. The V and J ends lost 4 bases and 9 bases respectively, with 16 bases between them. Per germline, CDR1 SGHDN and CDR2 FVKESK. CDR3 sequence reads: CASSLRRTGAEQFF. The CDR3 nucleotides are TGTGCCAGCAGCCTCCGAAGGACTGGCGCTGAGCAGTTCTTC.

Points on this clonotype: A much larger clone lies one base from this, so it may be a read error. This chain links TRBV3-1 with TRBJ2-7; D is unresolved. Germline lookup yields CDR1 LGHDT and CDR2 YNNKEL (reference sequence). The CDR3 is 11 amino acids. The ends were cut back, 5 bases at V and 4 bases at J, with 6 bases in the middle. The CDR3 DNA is TGTGCCAGCAGCGGCGATTACGAGCAGTACTTC. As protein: CASSGDYEQYF.

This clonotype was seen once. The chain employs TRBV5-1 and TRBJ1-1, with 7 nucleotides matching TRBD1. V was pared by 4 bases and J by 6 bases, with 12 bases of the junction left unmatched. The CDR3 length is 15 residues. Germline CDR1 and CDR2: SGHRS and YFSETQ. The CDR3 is CASSPGQERTAEAFF. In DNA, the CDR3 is TGCGCCAGCAGCCCAGGACAGGAGAGAACCGCTGAAGCTTTCTTT.

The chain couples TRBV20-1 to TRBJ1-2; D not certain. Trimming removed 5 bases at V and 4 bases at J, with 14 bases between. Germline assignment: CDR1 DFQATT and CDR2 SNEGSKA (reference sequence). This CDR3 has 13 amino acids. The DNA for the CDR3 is TGCAGTGCTGGTCTGCGGGGTTCCTATGGCTACACCTTC. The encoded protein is CSAGLRGSYGYTF.

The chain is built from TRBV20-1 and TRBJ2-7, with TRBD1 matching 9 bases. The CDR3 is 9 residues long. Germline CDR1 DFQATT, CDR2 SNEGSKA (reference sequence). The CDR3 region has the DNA TGCAGTGCGGGGGGACAGGGAGACGTC. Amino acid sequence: CSAGGQGDV.

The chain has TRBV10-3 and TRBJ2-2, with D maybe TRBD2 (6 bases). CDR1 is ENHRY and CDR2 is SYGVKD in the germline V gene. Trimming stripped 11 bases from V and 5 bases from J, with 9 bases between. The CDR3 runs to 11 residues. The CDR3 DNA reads TGTGCCGCCGCGGGGACCGGGGAGCTGTTTTTT. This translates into CAAAGTGELFF.

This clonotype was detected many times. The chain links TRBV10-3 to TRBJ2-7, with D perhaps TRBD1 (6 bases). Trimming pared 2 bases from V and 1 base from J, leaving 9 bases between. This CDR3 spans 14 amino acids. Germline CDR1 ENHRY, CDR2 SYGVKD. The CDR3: CAISEVDSSYEQYF. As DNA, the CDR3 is TGTGCCATCAGTGAGGTGGACAGTTCCTACGAGCAGTACTTC.

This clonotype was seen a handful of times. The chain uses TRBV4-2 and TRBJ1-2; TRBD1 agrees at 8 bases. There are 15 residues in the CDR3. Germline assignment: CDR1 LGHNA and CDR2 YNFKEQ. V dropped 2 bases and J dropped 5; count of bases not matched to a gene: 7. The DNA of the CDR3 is TGTGCCAGCAGCCAAAGAACAGGGGGGGAATATGGCTACACCTTC. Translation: CASSQRTGGEYGYTF.

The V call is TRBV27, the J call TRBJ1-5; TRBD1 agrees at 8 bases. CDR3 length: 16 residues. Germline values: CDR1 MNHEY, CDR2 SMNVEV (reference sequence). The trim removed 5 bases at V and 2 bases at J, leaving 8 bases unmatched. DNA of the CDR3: TGTGCCAGCAGTACCGCAGGGGGCTGGGGCAATCAGCCCCAGCATTTT. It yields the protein CASSTAGGWGNQPQHF.

CDR3 DNA sequence: TGTGCCAGCAGCCGCCATACGGGAGGCACAGATACGCAGTATTTT. Amino acids: CASSRHTGGTDTQYF. The rearrangement joins TRBV25-1 to TRBJ2-3, with D possibly TRBD2 on 6 matching bases. Germline CDR1 MGHDK, CDR2 SYGVNS. V was trimmed by 6 bases and J by 1 base, leaving 14 bases between them. This CDR3 region has 15 residues.

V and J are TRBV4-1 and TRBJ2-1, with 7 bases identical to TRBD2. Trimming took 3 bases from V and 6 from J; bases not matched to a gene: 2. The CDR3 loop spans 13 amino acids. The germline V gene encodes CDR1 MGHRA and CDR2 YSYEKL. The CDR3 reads CASSQGGGNEQFF. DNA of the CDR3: TGCGCCAGCAGCCAGGGGGGGGGCAATGAGCAGTTCTTC.